One sample yielded the 3 T cell receptor beta chains listed below, sequenced in a study of blood T cell repertoires in COVID-19. Using immunoSEQ multiplex PCR, the repertoire was profiled, and TCRdb retains in-frame clones only, with some absent. The sample shows a few hundred thousand clones, approximately 89% of them seen only once. Source material: PBMCs or T cells enriched from blood (not recorded which). All receptors derive from a woman between 35 and 50 years old who had been exposed to COVID-19.

The genes are TRBV7-3 and TRBJ1-2; TRBD1 matches at 9 bases. The trim removed 4 bases at V and 6 bases at J, leaving 6 bases unmatched. Germline values: CDR1 SGHTA, CDR2 FQGTGA. This CDR3 region has 14 residues. CDR3 nucleotides: TGTGCCAGCAGCTCTCCGGGACAGGGACATGGCTACACCTTC. It is translated as CASSSPGQGHGYTF.

Concerning this clone: At one end, the junction sequence differs from germline, possibly due to a read error. The chain joins TRBV5-1 to TRBJ1-5, with 8 bases lining up with TRBD1. The CDR3 loop spans 17 amino acids. The germline gives CDR1 SGHRS, CDR2 YFSETQ. The CDR3, as DNA: TGTGCCATTAACCATTTTGGACAGGGACGTAGCAATCAGCCCCAGCATTTT. The encoded protein is CAINHFGQGRSNQPQHF.

This chain connects TRBV7-3 to TRBJ2-1; a possible D gene is TRBD2 (7 bases). The CDR3 runs to 14 residues. Trimming cost V 1 base and J 7 bases, with 11 bases left between them. Germline-derived CDR1 and CDR2 are SGHTA and FQGTGA. The CDR3 loop reads CASSLIRGGNEQFF. The CDR3 DNA is TGTGCCAGCAGCTTAATCAGGGGAGGGAATGAGCAGTTCTTC.